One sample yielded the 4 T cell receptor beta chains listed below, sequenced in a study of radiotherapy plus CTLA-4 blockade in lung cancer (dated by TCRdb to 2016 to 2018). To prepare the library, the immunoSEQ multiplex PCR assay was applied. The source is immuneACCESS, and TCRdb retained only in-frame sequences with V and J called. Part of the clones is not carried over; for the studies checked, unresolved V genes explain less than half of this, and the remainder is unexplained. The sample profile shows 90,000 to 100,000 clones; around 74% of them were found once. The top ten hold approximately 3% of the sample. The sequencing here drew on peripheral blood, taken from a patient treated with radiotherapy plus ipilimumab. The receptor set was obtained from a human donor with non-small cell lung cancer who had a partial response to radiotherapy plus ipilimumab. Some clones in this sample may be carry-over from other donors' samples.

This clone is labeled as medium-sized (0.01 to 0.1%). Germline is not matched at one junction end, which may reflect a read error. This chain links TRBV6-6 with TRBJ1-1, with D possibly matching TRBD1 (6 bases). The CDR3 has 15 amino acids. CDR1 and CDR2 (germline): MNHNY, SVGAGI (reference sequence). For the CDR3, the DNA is TGTGCCAGCAGTCACTCCGGACAGCTGAACACTGAAGCTTTCTTT. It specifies CASSHSGQLNTEAFF.

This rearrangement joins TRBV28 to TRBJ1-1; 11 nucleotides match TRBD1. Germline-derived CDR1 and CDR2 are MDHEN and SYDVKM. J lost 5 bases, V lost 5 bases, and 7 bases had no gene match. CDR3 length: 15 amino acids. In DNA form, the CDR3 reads TGTGCCAGCAGTCTAGGACAGGGGGCAATAACTGAAGCTTTCTTT. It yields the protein CASSLGQGAITEAFF.

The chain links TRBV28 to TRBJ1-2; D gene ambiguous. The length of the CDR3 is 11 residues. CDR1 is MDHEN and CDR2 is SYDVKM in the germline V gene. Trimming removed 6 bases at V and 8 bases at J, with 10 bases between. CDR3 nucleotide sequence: TGTGCCAGCAGCGATTCGGGGGGCTACACCTTC. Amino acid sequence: CASSDSGGYTF.

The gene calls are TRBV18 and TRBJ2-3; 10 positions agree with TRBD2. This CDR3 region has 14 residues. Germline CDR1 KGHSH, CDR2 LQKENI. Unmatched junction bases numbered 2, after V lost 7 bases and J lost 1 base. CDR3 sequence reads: CASLGTSGTDTQYF. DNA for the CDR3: TGTGCCAGCTTAGGGACTAGCGGCACAGATACGCAGTATTTT.